These 29 T cell receptor beta chains share one sample of origin, sequenced in a study of cytomegalovirus exposure and HLA in healthy donors. The PCR made use of 60 Vbeta and 13 Jbeta primers. TCRdb keeps only in-frame clones here, not all; method: immunoSEQ multiplex PCR. In the table there are approximately 99,000 clones, roughly 73% of which are singletons. Sequencing was carried out using PBMCs. The receptors come from a middle-aged man in good health and CMV-seronegative.

The rearrangement links TRBV2 to TRBJ2-5, with D tentatively TRBD2 (5 bases). The CDR3 totals 14 residues. Per germline, CDR1 SNHLY and CDR2 FYNNEI. V was clipped by 4 bases and J by 4 bases, with 13 bases between them. CDR3 in amino acids: CASSVEPGGETQYF. The CDR3 DNA reads as TGTGCCAGCAGTGTTGAGCCAGGAGGAGAGACCCAGTACTTC.

CDR3 sequence (DNA): TGTGCCACACTTACAGGGGGCACTAACTATGGCTACACCTTC. Translation gives CATLTGGTNYGYTF. This rearrangement joins TRBV7-8 to TRBJ1-2, with 9 nucleotides matching TRBD1. The CDR3 has 14 amino acids. The V and J ends lost 10 bases and 0 bases, in that order; junction bases with no gene match: 6. Germline CDR1 and CDR2: SGHVS and FQNEAQ. The full variable domain, completed using reference TRBV7-8 and TRBJ1-2, is GAGVSQSPRYKVAKRGQDVALRCDPISGHVSLFWYQQALGQGPEFLTYFQNEAQLDKSGLPSDRFFAERPEGSVSTLKIQRTQQEDSAVYLCATLTGGTNYGYTFGSGTRLTVV.

The chain recombines TRBV7-9 with TRBJ2-7; 9 positions agree with TRBD1. Germline V gene sequence: CDR1 SEHNR, CDR2 FQNEAQ (reference sequence). The V segment lost 3 bases and the J segment 6 bases; nucleotides outside the gene matches: 6. This CDR3 is 14 amino acids long. CDR3 bases: TGTGCCAGCAGCTTTACAGGGGGCGACCCCGAGCAGTACTTC. This translates into CASSFTGGDPEQYF.

V is TRBV6-5 and J is TRBJ2-7; the D gene is possibly TRBD1 (6 bases). Germline CDR1 is MNHEY and CDR2 is SVGAGI. V lost 6 bases to trimming and J lost 3 bases, with 15 bases between them. This CDR3 comprises 14 residues. CDR3 protein: CASRRTETIYEQYF. In nucleotides, the CDR3 is TGTGCCAGCAGAAGGACAGAGACAATCTACGAGCAGTACTTC.

The gene calls are TRBV15 and TRBJ2-7, with 9 bases aligning to TRBD1. This CDR3 is built from 15 residues. Unmatched junction bases numbered 6, after V lost 0 bases and J lost 6 bases. Germline V gene lookup returns CDR1 LNHNV and CDR2 YYDKDF (reference sequence). DNA of the CDR3: TGTGCCACCAGCAGAGATAGGACAGGGGCTAGCGAGCAGTACTTC. Translating gives CATSRDRTGASEQYF.

The chain joins TRBV11-2 to TRBJ1-2; D perhaps matches TRBD1 (5 bases). CDR1 and CDR2 (germline): SGHAT, FQNNGV. This CDR3 region has 16 residues. Trimming pared 1 base from V and 7 bases from J, leaving 19 bases between. DNA for the CDR3: TGTGCCAGCAGCTTAGGTGACAGAGGGGTAGCGGCTGGCTACACCTTC. This encodes CASSLGDRGVAAGYTF.

This clone was detected a few times. V and J are TRBV2 and TRBJ2-5; 8 nucleotides line up with TRBD1. Trimming removed 6 bases from V and 2 bases from J; junction bases left unmatched: 14. Germline V gives CDR1 SNHLY, CDR2 FYNNEI. This CDR3 region has 17 residues. The CDR3 spells CASRGSWTGNWQETQYF. CDR3 DNA: TGTGCCAGCAGGGGATCTTGGACAGGGAATTGGCAAGAGACCCAGTACTTC.

This clone was detected only once. One junction end disagrees with the germline gene, perhaps due to a read error. The V gene is TRBV6-1, the J gene TRBJ2-3; 8 bases agree with TRBD1. The length of the CDR3 is 12 residues. In germline, CDR1 is MNHNS, CDR2 SASEGT. Written as DNA, the CDR3 is TGTGCCAGCAGTGCCCCGACAGGGGCCGCGGGTTTT. This translates into CASSAPTGAAGF.

About this clone: A junction boundary mismatches the germline segment, possibly from a read error. CDR3 residues: CASSEGGGRVNDGYTF. The CDR3 coding sequence is TGTGCCAGCAGTGAAGGAGGGGGCAGGGTTAACGATGGCTACACCTTC. The chain joins TRBV6-1 to TRBJ1-2; 7 nucleotides line up with TRBD1. The CDR3 runs 16 residues. The germline gives CDR1 MNHNS, CDR2 SASEGT.

The V gene is TRBV2, the J gene TRBJ1-5; no reliable D call. The V end lost 6 bases, the J end lost 0 bases, and 9 bases lay between the germline ends. This CDR3 region has 14 residues. The V gene's germline CDR1 is SNHLY and CDR2 FYNNEI. The CDR3 region has the DNA TGTGCCAGCAGGGACGGACTTAGCAATCAGCCCCAGCATTTT. Protein sequence: CASRDGLSNQPQHF.

The chain uses TRBV19 and TRBJ2-2; D is unresolved. V was cut by 6 bases and J by 1 base, with 12 bases left in between. CDR3 length: 15 amino acids. CDR1 is LNHDA and CDR2 is SQIVND in the germline V gene (reference sequence). In nucleotides, the CDR3 is TGTGCCAGTAGAGCACTCCTACTGAACACCGGGGAGCTGTTTTTT. Translation: CASRALLLNTGELFF.

This rearrangement joins TRBV19 to TRBJ2-1, with TRBD2 matching over 13 bases. V dropped 5 bases and J dropped 7; count of bases not matched to a gene: 5. The CDR3 spans 15 residues. Germline V CDR1 and CDR2: LNHDA, SQIVND (reference sequence). CDR3: CASSAPGLAGNEQFF. CDR3 DNA: TGTGCCAGTAGTGCTCCGGGACTAGCGGGAAATGAGCAGTTCTTC.

The V gene is TRBV4-2, the J gene TRBJ2-7, with 9 bases that match TRBD2. There are 16 residues in the CDR3. CDR1 is LGHNA and CDR2 is YNFKEQ in the germline V gene. V lost 0 bases, J lost 5 bases, and 8 bases stayed unmatched. The CDR3 spells CASSQDHGAGGHEQYF. As DNA, the CDR3 is TGTGCCAGCAGCCAAGACCATGGAGCGGGGGGCCACGAGCAGTACTTC.

The chain links TRBV5-1 to TRBJ2-5, with D tentatively TRBD2 (6 bases). V was trimmed by 4 bases and J by 0 bases, leaving 19 bases between them. The germline CDR1 and CDR2 sequences are SGHRS and YFSETQ. CDR3 size: 17 residues. CDR3 in amino acids: CASSGGTGGEYQETQYF. The CDR3 DNA is TGCGCCAGCAGCGGAGGGACGGGCGGAGAGTACCAAGAGACCCAGTACTTC. The full variable domain, in which reference TRBV5-1 and TRBJ2-5 provide the parts outside the CDR3, is KAGVTQTPRYLIKTRGQQVTLSCSPISGHRSVSWYQQTPGQGLQFLFEYFSETQRNKGNFPGRFSGRQFSNSRSEMNVSTLELGDSALYLCASSGGTGGEYQETQYFGPGTRLLVL.

This chain joins TRBV6-5 and TRBJ2-2; D uncertain. CDR3 length: 13 residues. Germline lookup yields CDR1 MNHEY and CDR2 SVGAGI. V was clipped by 6 bases and J by 4 bases, with 9 bases between them. CDR3 amino acids: CASSRQATGELFF. Here the CDR3 DNA reads TGTGCCAGCAGCCGGCAGGCCACCGGGGAGCTGTTTTTT.

V and J are TRBV7-2 and TRBJ2-1, with a tentative D call TRBD2 (5 bases). Germline CDR1 and CDR2: SGHTA and FQGNSA. The CDR3 has 12 residues. Between the trimmed V and J ends, which lost 4 bases and 9 bases, there was a span of 10 bases. This chain's CDR3 is CASSSGGTEQFF. The CDR3 nucleotides are TGTGCCAGCAGCTCCGGAGGTACTGAGCAGTTCTTC.

The J gene is TRBJ2-2, the V gene TRBV5-1; D is perhaps TRBD2 (6 bases). This CDR3 comprises 15 residues. V lost 0 bases to trimming and J lost 7 bases, with 13 bases between them. CDR1 is SGHRS, CDR2 YFSETQ, per germline. DNA for the CDR3: TGCGCCAGCAGCTTGGCGGGCCAGGGAGGCGGGGAGCTGTTTTTT. Translation gives CASSLAGQGGGELFF.

This clone was seen a handful of times. This sequence joins TRBV13 and TRBJ1-1; perhaps TRBD1 as D (6 bases). Germline V gives CDR1 PRHDT, CDR2 FYEKMQ (reference sequence). This CDR3 contains 16 residues. The V end was cut by 5 bases, the J end by 0 bases, with 16 bases between. Here the CDR3 reads CASSPTGTRMNTEAFF. The CDR3, as DNA: TGTGCCAGCAGCCCCACGGGGACACGAATGAACACTGAAGCTTTCTTT.

The CDR3 sequence is CASSPSPGVGNEKLFF. CDR3 nucleotides: TGTGCCAGCAGCCCAAGCCCAGGGGTGGGAAATGAAAAACTGTTTTTT. J is TRBJ1-4 and V is TRBV25-1, with D tentatively TRBD1 (6 bases). This CDR3 contains 16 residues. V lost 6 bases and J lost 5, with 19 bases in between. CDR1 is MGHDK, CDR2 SYGVNS, per germline. The variable domain in full, with the rest retrieved from reference TRBV25-1 and TRBJ1-4, is EADIYQTPRYLVIGTGKKITLECSQTMGHDKMYWYQQDPGMELHLIHYSYGVNSTEKGDLSSESTVSRIRTEHFPLTLESARPSHTSQYLCASSPSPGVGNEKLFFGSGTQLSVL.

The rearrangement uses TRBV30 and TRBJ1-2, with D maybe TRBD1 (6 bases). CDR3 length equals 14 residues. CDR1 GTSNPN and CDR2 SVGIG come from the germline V gene (reference sequence). V lost 3 bases and J lost 4, with 15 bases in between. In DNA, the CDR3 is TGTGCCTGGAGCCTACGGACAGCCCTCTATGGCTACACCTTC. Its protein is CAWSLRTALYGYTF.

In nucleotides, the CDR3 is TGCGCCAGCAGACTACCACGGTTAGCGGGAAATAAGAACGAGCAGTACTTC. Its translation: CASRLPRLAGNKNEQYF. The chain recombines TRBV4-1 with TRBJ2-7; 8 bases fit TRBD2. The CDR3 totals 17 residues. CDR1 is MGHRA and CDR2 is YSYEKL in the germline V gene. The J segment lost 5 bases and the V segment lost 6 bases, leaving 18 bases of the junction unmatched.

The chain recombines TRBV7-9 with TRBJ1-5; D is possibly TRBD1 (6 bases). Trimming removed 4 bases from V and 4 bases from J, with 11 bases in between. CDR1 and CDR2 (germline): SEHNR, FQNEAQ (reference sequence). CDR3 length: 14 amino acids. The CDR3 loop reads CASSWSQGNQPQHF. CDR3 in DNA: TGTGCCAGCAGCTGGAGTCAGGGGAATCAGCCCCAGCATTTT.

This clone has more than one count but fewer than ten. The chain carries TRBV28 and TRBJ2-3; no reliable D call. Germline CDR1 is MDHEN and CDR2 is SYDVKM. The CDR3 is made up of 15 amino acids. V lost 6 bases to trimming and J lost 0 bases, with 13 bases between them. The CDR3 nucleotides read TGTGCCAGCAGCGTGATAGCATCTAGCACAGATACGCAGTATTTT. It yields the protein CASSVIASSTDTQYF.

The CDR3 spells CASSLADRGVDTEAFF. CDR3 nucleotides: TGTGCCAGCAGCTTAGCGGACAGGGGGGTTGACACTGAAGCTTTCTTT. The chain recombines TRBV7-9 with TRBJ1-1; TRBD1 aligns across 10 bases. The CDR3 totals 16 residues. The J segment lost 3 bases and the V segment lost 0 bases, leaving 4 bases of the junction unmatched. Germline loops: CDR1 SEHNR, CDR2 FQNEAQ (reference sequence).

CDR3 DNA sequence: TGTGCCAGCAGCGTAATAAACAAGTATTCACCCCTCCACTTT. This sequence encodes CASSVINKYSPLHF. The rearrangement links TRBV9 to TRBJ1-6; D is undetermined. Trimming shortened V by 1 base and J by 8 bases, and 10 bases separated the two germline ends. CDR3 size: 14 residues. Germline V gene sequence: CDR1 SGDLS, CDR2 YYNGEE.

In its sample, this clone was seen a few times. CDR3 sequence (DNA): TGTGCCAGCAGCTTACAACCGGGACTACGAGAGACCCAGTACTTC. Translating it yields CASSLQPGLRETQYF. J is TRBJ2-5 and V is TRBV11-2; 7 bases line up with TRBD2. This CDR3 spans 15 amino acids. Germline V CDR1 and CDR2: SGHAT, FQNNGV. J gave up 4 bases and V 2 bases, and 7 bases lay outside the gene matches.

The gene calls are TRBV5-1 and TRBJ2-5; 11 bases fit TRBD2. CDR1 and CDR2 (germline): SGHRS, YFSETQ. Trimming took 4 bases from V and 5 from J; bases not matched to a gene: 19. The CDR3 is 19 amino acids. The CDR3 sequence is CASSTVAGGSTGPWETQYF. CDR3 coding DNA: TGCGCCAGCAGCACAGTAGCGGGGGGGTCTACGGGGCCGTGGGAGACCCAGTACTTC.

The gene calls are TRBV2 and TRBJ2-5, with TRBD2 matching 8 bases. CDR3 length: 16 residues. Germline CDR1 is SNHLY and CDR2 is FYNNEI. J lost 7 bases, V lost 0 bases, and 10 bases had no gene match. The CDR3 spells CASSEARRGAYVTQYF. The CDR3 bases are TGTGCCAGCAGTGAAGCGCGGCGGGGGGCCTATGTGACCCAGTACTTC.

The gene calls are TRBV5-1 and TRBJ2-4, with 7 bases identical to TRBD1. With 3 bases clipped from V and 5 bases from J, the junction kept 8 bases outside the gene matches. This CDR3 is built from 15 residues. Per the germline V gene, CDR1 is SGHRS and CDR2 is YFSETQ. The DNA for the CDR3 is TGCGCCAGCAGCTCGGCGGCCGGGACAGAAAACATTCAGTACTTC. Its translation: CASSSAAGTENIQYF.